Shown below are 30 T cell receptor beta chains from a single sample sequenced in a study of blood T cell repertoires in COVID-19 (dated by TCRdb to the early 2020s). The library was prepared using the immunoSEQ multiplex PCR assay. In TCRdb, the immuneACCESS table is reduced to in-frame sequences with V and J assigned. These tables do not hold every clone; where another copy was compared, an unresolved V gene accounts for under half, and the others remain unexplained. This sample lists around 260,000 clones; around 86% were detected once. Clones ranked in the top ten supply roughly 4.9% of the sample. The sequenced material came from peripheral blood. These TCRs come from an older woman with COVID-19, enrolled during active disease.

This chain uses TRBV19 with TRBJ2-4; no clear D gene. The CDR3 totals 16 residues. The V gene's germline CDR1 is LNHDA and CDR2 SQIVND (reference sequence). The ends were cut back, 7 bases at V and 0 bases at J, with 16 bases in the middle. As DNA, the CDR3 is TGTGCCAGTACCAAGGTAGCCGCTCTAGCCAAAAACATTCAGTACTTC. It yields the protein CASTKVAALAKNIQYF.

The chain links TRBV19 to TRBJ2-3; D is perhaps TRBD2 (5 bases). This CDR3 is 16 amino acids long. V was trimmed by 1 base and J by 0 bases, leaving 11 bases between them. The germline V gene has CDR1 LNHDA and CDR2 SQIVND (reference sequence). The DNA for the CDR3 is TGTGCCAGTAGTATAGCGGGCGGGCCCAGCACAGATACGCAGTATTTT. Its translation is CASSIAGGPSTDTQYF. Complete variable domain (other parts from reference TRBV19 and TRBJ2-3): DGGITQSPKYLFRKEGQNVTLSCEQNLNHDAMYWYRQDPGQGLRLIYYSQIVNDFQKGDIAEGYSVSREKKESFPLTVTSAQKNPTAFYLCASSIAGGPSTDTQYFGPGTRLTVL.

The V call is TRBV11-2, the J call TRBJ2-3, with 13 bases identical to TRBD2. Per germline, CDR1 SGHAT and CDR2 FQNNGV. The CDR3 is 18 amino acids. Trimming took 0 bases from V and 1 from J; bases not matched to a gene: 4. For the CDR3, the DNA is TGTGCCAGCAGCTTAGATTCTGGACTAGCGGGGGGCACAGATACGCAGTATTTT. Translated: CASSLDSGLAGGTDTQYF.

In this sample, this clone turned up once. This chain uses TRBV5-6 with TRBJ2-2; D uncertain. V dropped 0 bases and J dropped 6 bases, with 6 bases sitting between them. CDR1 and CDR2 from the germline V gene are SGHDT and YYEEEE. This CDR3 has 13 residues. This CDR3 reads CASSLVGAGELFF. As DNA, the CDR3 is TGTGCCAGCAGCTTGGTGGGCGCCGGGGAGCTGTTTTTT.

In its sample, this clone was seen once. Germline and junction disagree at one end, which may indicate a read error. The genes are TRBV2 and TRBJ2-1; possibly TRBD2 for D (6 bases). The CDR3 spans 15 residues. Germline CDR1 reads SNHLY; CDR2 reads FYNNEI. CDR3 nucleotide sequence: TGTGCCAGCAGTGAAGCCCTGGGTAGCGGTGATCTCAGGATCTTC. Translation: CASSEALGSGDLRIF.

The chain carries TRBV5-4 and TRBJ1-3; tentative D call: TRBD1 (5 bases). CDR1 and CDR2 (germline): SGHNT, YYREEE (reference sequence). The CDR3 has 14 residues. The ends were cut back, 0 bases at V and 3 bases at J, with 7 bases in the middle. CDR3 nucleotides: TGTGCCAGCAGCTTGGCACAGGTTGGAAACACCATATATTTT. This encodes CASSLAQVGNTIYF. The full variable domain, completed using reference TRBV5-4 and TRBJ1-3, is ETGVTQSPTHLIKTRGQQVTLRCSSQSGHNTVSWYQQALGQGPQFIFQYYREEENGRGNFPPRFSGLQFPNYSSELNVNALELDDSALYLCASSLAQVGNTIYFGEGSWLTVV.

This chain uses TRBV15 with TRBJ2-6; 9 bases fit TRBD2. V gave up 3 bases and J gave up 7 bases; unmatched junction bases: 10. The length of the CDR3 is 17 residues. CDR1 is LNHNV, CDR2 YYDKDF, per germline (reference sequence). The CDR3 DNA reads TGTGCCACCAGCAGGGGACTAGCTACTCTAGAAGCCAACGTCCTGACTTTC. It translates to CATSRGLATLEANVLTF.

V is TRBV5-1 and J is TRBJ2-1; D is unresolved. Germline V gene sequence: CDR1 SGHRS, CDR2 YFSETQ. The V and J ends lost 7 bases and 3 bases respectively, with 20 bases between them. The CDR3 extends over 16 amino acids. CDR3 sequence: CASAYLSPLGYNEQFF. The CDR3 DNA follows: TGCGCCAGCGCATACCTCTCACCCCTCGGCTACAATGAGCAGTTCTTC.

The chain carries TRBV6-1 and TRBJ2-3; 9 bases line up with TRBD2. CDR3 length: 14 amino acids. Looked up from germline, CDR1 is MNHNS and CDR2 is SASEGT. V lost 3 bases and J lost 6; bases outside the gene matches: 4. CDR3 sequence reads: CASSDLAGRDTQYF. DNA for the CDR3: TGTGCCAGCAGTGATCTAGCGGGAAGGGATACGCAGTATTTT.

This chain links TRBV2 with TRBJ1-5; D possibly corresponds to TRBD1 (6 bases). V was trimmed by 2 bases and J by 6 bases, leaving 11 bases between them. The CDR3 is made up of 14 amino acids. CDR1 and CDR2 from the germline V gene are SNHLY and FYNNEI. CDR3 nucleotides: TGTGCCAGCAGTGAAAAACAGGGTACTCAGCCCCAGCATTTT. Its protein is CASSEKQGTQPQHF.

This clone has just one count. The CDR3, as DNA: TGTGCCAGCAGTTTATACGGACAGGGCCATGAGCAGTTCTTC. This codes for CASSLYGQGHEQFF. The chain recombines TRBV27 with TRBJ2-1; 8 positions match TRBD1. This CDR3 contains 14 residues. Germline CDR1 MNHEY, CDR2 SMNVEV (reference sequence). The junction had 4 bases not matched to a gene; V was cut back by 1 base and J by 8 bases.

The rearrangement joins TRBV7-9 to TRBJ1-5, with D perhaps TRBD1 (6 bases). The germline V gene has CDR1 SEHNR and CDR2 FQNEAQ (reference sequence). Trimming left V 3 bases short and J 0 bases short, with 9 bases between. The CDR3 consists of 15 residues. In DNA, the CDR3 is TGTGCCAGCAGCTTTGCGGGGGCTAGCAATCAGCCCCAGCATTTT. It translates to CASSFAGASNQPQHF.

The count of this clone is one. The chain combines TRBV5-4 with TRBJ2-1; 8 bases match TRBD1. The V segment lost 0 bases and the J segment 6 bases; nucleotides outside the gene matches: 5. CDR3 length: 15 residues. The V gene's germline CDR1 is SGHNT and CDR2 YYREEE (reference sequence). The CDR3 DNA reads TGTGCCAGCAGCTTGGCCCTCACAGGGGGCAATGAGCAGTTCTTC. This codes for CASSLALTGGNEQFF.

The V and J genes are TRBV27 and TRBJ2-7; the match to TRBD2 covers 8 bases. CDR1 MNHEY and CDR2 SMNVEV come from the germline V gene (reference sequence). CDR3 length: 14 residues. J gave up 5 bases and V 7 bases, and 10 bases lay outside the gene matches. The CDR3 sequence is CASTPSGRGNEQYF. CDR3 bases: TGTGCCAGCACCCCCAGCGGGAGAGGCAACGAGCAGTACTTC.

This CDR3 reads CASSLQGGTYEQYF. CDR3 coding DNA: TGCGCCAGCAGCTTGCAGGGAGGAACCTACGAGCAGTACTTC. The chain joins TRBV5-1 to TRBJ2-7, with D possibly matching TRBD2 (6 bases). The CDR3 runs to 14 residues. V was cut by 1 base and J by 2 bases, with 10 bases left in between. Germline V gene data show CDR1 as SGHRS and CDR2 as YFSETQ.

This chain links TRBV28 with TRBJ1-5, with D possibly matching TRBD1 (6 bases). CDR1 is MDHEN, CDR2 SYDVKM, per germline. V was shortened by 6 bases and J by 2 bases, with 14 bases between the two germline ends. This CDR3 has 15 residues. The CDR3 DNA is TGTGCCAGCAGGCTTCAGGGACACCGCAATCAGCCCCAGCATTTT. The encoded protein is CASRLQGHRNQPQHF.

J is TRBJ2-2 and V is TRBV7-3; TRBD1 matches 8 bases. V shed 4 bases and J 4 bases; nucleotides not matched to a gene: 5. The CDR3 covers 15 residues. The germline V gene has CDR1 SGHTA and CDR2 FQGTGA. The DNA for the CDR3 is TGTGCCAGCAGCTCCGGACAGGGCGGCACCGGGGAGCTGTTTTTT. Protein sequence: CASSSGQGGTGELFF.

The J gene is TRBJ2-6, the V gene TRBV6-1; the D gene is possibly TRBD1 (6 bases). Looked up from germline, CDR1 is MNHNS and CDR2 is SASEGT. The CDR3 totals 16 residues. V shed 3 bases and J shed 0 bases, with 9 bases lying between them. The CDR3 DNA reads as TGTGCCAGCAGTGAGACAGGCCTCTCTGGGGCCAACGTCCTGACTTTC. Its translation is CASSETGLSGANVLTF.

The V gene is TRBV5-4, the J gene TRBJ1-3; D is unresolved. Germline CDR1 reads SGHNT; CDR2 reads YYREEE (reference sequence). With 4 bases removed from V and 1 base from J, the gap between germline ends came to 6 bases. The CDR3 covers 13 residues. The CDR3 loop is CASSILSGNTIYF. DNA for the CDR3: TGTGCCAGCAGCATCCTATCTGGAAACACCATATATTTT.

The chain combines TRBV27 with TRBJ2-3, with no clear D. Trimming left V 1 base short and J 0 bases short, with 11 bases between. Germline values: CDR1 MNHEY, CDR2 SMNVEV (reference sequence). The CDR3 sequence is 16 residues long. CDR3 nucleotide sequence: TGTGCCAGCAGTTTATACGGCGGAACTAGCACAGATACGCAGTATTTT. As protein: CASSLYGGTSTDTQYF.

CDR3: CASSLGEGKANYGYTF. Here the CDR3 DNA reads TGTGCCAGCAGCTTAGGGGAGGGAAAAGCTAACTATGGCTACACCTTC. The chain uses TRBV7-2 and TRBJ1-2; D ambiguous. This CDR3 is 16 amino acids long. V was cut by 1 base and J by 0 bases, with 12 bases left in between. Germline loops: CDR1 SGHTA, CDR2 FQGNSA.

The V gene is TRBV7-2, the J gene TRBJ2-1; D is perhaps TRBD2 (6 bases). This CDR3 region has 13 residues. V lost 0 bases, J lost 7 bases, and 7 bases lay in between. Per germline, CDR1 SGHTA and CDR2 FQGNSA. The CDR3 region is CASSLAGGNEQFF. In DNA form, the CDR3 reads TGTGCCAGCAGCTTAGCGGGGGGTAATGAGCAGTTCTTC.

V gene TRBV2 combines with J gene TRBJ1-5; D is unclear. CDR3 size: 15 residues. Per germline, CDR1 SNHLY and CDR2 FYNNEI. The ends were cut back, 4 bases at V and 5 bases at J, with 15 bases in the middle. The CDR3 reads CASSASIQIDQPQHF. DNA of the CDR3: TGTGCCAGCAGTGCGAGTATACAGATAGATCAGCCCCAGCATTTT.

The CDR3 protein is CATSGPAQGEETQYF. Written as DNA, the CDR3 is TGTGCCACCAGTGGCCCAGCTCAGGGGGAAGAGACCCAGTACTTC. The chain employs TRBV24-1 and TRBJ2-5; 7 bases are a match to TRBD1. J lost 3 bases, V lost 5 bases, and 8 bases had no gene match. This CDR3 is built from 15 residues. Germline V gives CDR1 KGHDR, CDR2 SFDVKD.

The chain couples TRBV4-1 to TRBJ2-5, with D perhaps TRBD1 (6 bases). CDR1 is MGHRA, CDR2 YSYEKL, per germline. This CDR3 region has 15 residues. The V end lost 3 bases, the J end lost 0 bases, and 11 bases lay between the germline ends. CDR3 sequence reads: CASSHNTGNQETQYF. The CDR3 DNA sequence: TGCGCCAGCAGCCATAATACAGGGAACCAAGAGACCCAGTACTTC.

This clone was detected only once. J is TRBJ1-5 and V is TRBV27; D is uncertain. Trimming took 5 bases from V and 3 from J, leaving 14 bases between them. CDR1 and CDR2 from the germline V gene are MNHEY and SMNVEV (reference sequence). The CDR3 runs 15 residues. The CDR3 spells CASSLTPDYNQPQHF. CDR3 bases: TGTGCCAGCAGTCTCACCCCGGACTACAATCAGCCCCAGCATTTT.

The chain carries TRBV5-4 and TRBJ2-1; 12 bases map to TRBD2. From germline, CDR1 is SGHNT and CDR2 YYREEE (reference sequence). Losses at the gene ends were 4 bases for V and 6 bases for J; bases not matched to a gene: 5. The CDR3 contains 15 residues. Here the CDR3 DNA reads TGTGCCAGCAGCGGCACGGGACTAGCGGGCAATGAGCAGTTCTTC. Its protein product is CASSGTGLAGNEQFF.

The chain has TRBV11-2 and TRBJ2-4, with a possible D match to TRBD2 (6 bases). CDR1 SGHAT and CDR2 FQNNGV come from the germline V gene. V dropped 1 base and J dropped 6 bases, with 10 bases sitting between them. The CDR3 covers 14 residues. Here the CDR3 reads CASSLGGTVNIQYF. In DNA form, the CDR3 reads TGTGCCAGCAGCTTAGGGGGGACTGTAAACATTCAGTACTTC.

The chain recombines TRBV7-8 with TRBJ1-5, with 10 positions matching TRBD1. The CDR3 is 14 residues long. Germline CDR1 and CDR2: SGHVS and FQNEAQ. Trimming cost V 5 bases and J 5 bases; bases outside gene matches: 3. CDR3 in amino acids: CASSRTGGDQPQHF. The CDR3 region has the DNA TGTGCCAGCAGCCGGACAGGGGGTGATCAGCCCCAGCATTTT. Full variable domain (rest looked up from reference TRBV7-8 and TRBJ1-5): GAGVSQSPRYKVAKRGQDVALRCDPISGHVSLFWYQQALGQGPEFLTYFQNEAQLDKSGLPSDRFFAERPEGSVSTLKIQRTQQEDSAVYLCASSRTGGDQPQHFGDGTRLSIL.

In DNA, the CDR3 is TGTGCCAGCAGGCCCGACAGTACGGGAAACACCATATATTTT. Amino acid sequence: CASRPDSTGNTIYF. The J gene is TRBJ1-3, the V gene TRBV7-3, with D possibly TRBD1 on 5 matching bases. V lost 6 bases, J lost 4 bases, and 13 bases lay in between. Germline assignment: CDR1 SGHTA and CDR2 FQGTGA. CDR3 length equals 14 residues. The whole variable domain, remainder taken from reference TRBV7-3 and TRBJ1-3, is GAGVSQTPSNKVTEKGKYVELRCDPISGHTALYWYRQSLGQGPEFLIYFQGTGAADDSGLPNDRFFAVRPEGSVSTLKIQRTERGDSAVYLCASRPDSTGNTIYFGEGSWLTVV.